These T cell receptor beta chains were read from a single sample in a study of response to subunit inactivated influenza vaccine. TCRdb passed the RT-PCR reads through MiXCR, listing each CDR3 protein once. This sample has some 600,000 distinct CDR3 sequences, with approximately 15% found just once. This specimen consisted of PBMCs from blood, obtained 14 days before vaccination. The receptor set was obtained from a man aged 50 to 60 who received an inactivated influenza vaccine. Both conserved end residues are part of each CDR3. Fields, in order: D gene, V gene, clone size, J gene, CDR3 DNA, CDR3 protein. D genes are given only for firm matches. Only part of the rows carry a size: once, few, many, or a class if the clone is expanded.

TRBD2	TRBV9	few	TRBJ2-7	TGTGCCAGCAGCACGGGGCGGGGGGACTACGAGCAGTACTTC	CASSTGRGDYEQYF
.	TRBV20-1	.	TRBJ2-7	TGCAGTGTTCAGCGGGGTCAGGGGTTATACGAGCAGTACTTC	CSVQRGQGLYEQYF
.	TRBV27	.	TRBJ2-7	TGTGCCAGCAGTTTAGCCCCACAGGGCTTCGGCGAGCAGTACTTC	CASSLAPQGFGEQYF
.	TRBV28	.	TRBJ2-7	TGTGCCAGCTTTGGAGGGGGTCGGCACGAGCAGTACTTC	CASFGGGRHEQYF
.	TRBV10-3	few	TRBJ2-5	TGTGCCATCAGTGAGTTACTCGAGCTGCACTTC	CAISELLELHF
.	TRBV5-1	few	TRBJ2-5	TGCGCCAGCAGCTTGCTTGGGGGGCCCCAAGAGACCCAGTACTTC	CASSLLGGPQETQYF
.	TRBV15	few	TRBJ2-1	TGTGCCACCAGCAGAGATCGGGGTTACTACAATGAGCAGTTCTTC	CATSRDRGYYNEQFF
TRBD1	TRBV7-8	few	TRBJ2-1	TGTGCCAGCAGCTTAGAGGCAGGGGGTCTCAATGAGCAGTTCTTC	CASSLEAGGLNEQFF
TRBD2	TRBV27	.	TRBJ2-3	TGTGCCAGCAGCATACTAGCGGGAGTCAGCACAGATACGCAGTATTTT	CASSILAGVSTDTQYF
.	TRBV7-9	.	TRBJ2-5	TGTGTCAGCAGCTTAGCCGCCGGTTGGCGATCTCAAGAGACCCAGTACTTC	CVSSLAAGWRSQETQYF
TRBD1	TRBV6-2/TRBV6-3	many	TRBJ1-2	TGTGCCAGCAGTAGTTGGGGGACAGGCTATGGCTACACCTTC	CASSSWGTGYGYTF
TRBD2	TRBV14	.	TRBJ2-1	TGTGCCAGCAGCCGTCGACTAGCGGCGGATGAGCAGTTCTTC	CASSRRLAADEQFF
TRBD1	TRBV5-6	.	TRBJ1-6	TGTGCCAGCAGCCTCCGGGACAGCCATAATTCACCCCTCCACTTT	CASSLRDSHNSPLHF
TRBD2	TRBV12-3/TRBV12-4	.	TRBJ2-1	TGTGCCAGCAGTTTAATCCCCGGAACTAGCGGAGGGGGGAATGAGCAGTTCTTC	CASSLIPGTSGGGNEQFF
.	TRBV4-1	.	TRBJ2-7	TGCGCCAGCAGCCAAGTGGGCGGGGCATTCTCCTACGAGCAGTACTTC	CASSQVGGAFSYEQYF
.	TRBV5-6	.	TRBJ2-7	TGTGCCAGCAGCTTGGGCGGGGCGAACTACGAGCAGTACTTC	CASSLGGANYEQYF
TRBD1	TRBV7-9	few	TRBJ2-7	TGTGCCAGCAGTGGGGACAGGGGATACTACGAGCAGTACTTC	CASSGDRGYYEQYF
TRBD2	TRBV6-2/TRBV6-3	many	TRBJ2-5	TGTGCCAGCAGTCCTAGCGGCCCCCAAGAGACCCAGTACTTC	CASSPSGPQETQYF
TRBD1	TRBV20-1	.	TRBJ1-3	TGCAGTGCTAGGAAGACCGGGACAGGGTTCTTGCGGAGCTCTGGAAACACCATATATTTT	CSARKTGTGFLRSSGNTIYF
.	TRBV28	.	TRBJ2-1	TGTGCCAGCAGTTTGAAGCTAGCGTCGACCTACAATGAGCAGTTCTTC	CASSLKLASTYNEQFF
.	TRBV7-9	.	TRBJ2-7	TGTGCCAGCAGCTTGGGAAAGGGGAAGCCCTCTAACGAGCAGTACTTC	CASSLGKGKPSNEQYF
TRBD1	TRBV19	.	TRBJ1-2	TGTGCCAGTAACTACAGGGGGGACGACTACACCTTC	CASNYRGDDYTF
.	TRBV10-3	few	TRBJ2-7	TGTGCCACAAATTCCCAGGGTTACGAGCAGTACTTC	CATNSQGYEQYF